This T cell receptor (beta chain) stems from a study of blood T cell repertoires in COVID-19. Study details: Samples representing acute and convalescent COVID-19 were sourced from the United States, Italy and Spain. PBMCs, B-cell-depleted T cells, or T cells were the source of the cDNA or gDNA that made up the material.

The CDR3 sequence is 15 residues long. V lost 7 bases to trimming and J lost 5 bases; unmatched junction nucleotides: 8. The germline V gene has CDR1 SGHAT and CDR2 FQDESV (reference sequence). Generated by immunoSEQ multiplex PCR, the TCRdb table keeps only in-frame clones and is missing some. The sample includes roughly 180,000 clones, approximately 84% of them seen just once. This chain connects TRBV11-1 to TRBJ2-3, with 11 nucleotides matching TRBD1. The specimen was peripheral blood. The receptor was isolated from a man aged 35 to 55 who had recovered from COVID-19. The CDR3 DNA sequence: TGTGCCAGCACTTTTGGACAGGGGGCAGGAGATACGCAGTATTTT. Its protein product is CASTFGQGAGDTQYF.